The source of this T cell receptor (beta chain) is a study of blood T cells in healthy people across ages. Combining a sample-barcoded 5' primer with a J-beta primer mix, a second PCR ran for roughly 7 to 12 cycles. Each CDR3 protein is one row after TCRdb ran MiXCR on the 5' RACE reads. This table has roughly 550,000 distinct CDR3 sequences, around 24% appearing once. Per germline, CDR1 KGHSH and CDR2 LQKENI. The CDR3 runs to 13 residues. The ends were cut back, 3 bases at V and 4 bases at J, with 9 bases in the middle. This clonotype was seen a handful of times. This sample was shared with a second study, whose subject was T cells of mothers and their children. According to that study: The people who donated were a few healthy Caucasian mothers and their six children.

Source material: blood. The rearrangement joins TRBV18 to TRBJ2-5, with D perhaps matching TRBD1 (5 bases). The clonotype originates from a boy aged 5-17 years in good health. The CDR3 DNA reads as TGTGCCAGCTCACCGCGGACACGAGAGACCCAGTACTTC. Protein sequence: CASSPRTRETQYF.